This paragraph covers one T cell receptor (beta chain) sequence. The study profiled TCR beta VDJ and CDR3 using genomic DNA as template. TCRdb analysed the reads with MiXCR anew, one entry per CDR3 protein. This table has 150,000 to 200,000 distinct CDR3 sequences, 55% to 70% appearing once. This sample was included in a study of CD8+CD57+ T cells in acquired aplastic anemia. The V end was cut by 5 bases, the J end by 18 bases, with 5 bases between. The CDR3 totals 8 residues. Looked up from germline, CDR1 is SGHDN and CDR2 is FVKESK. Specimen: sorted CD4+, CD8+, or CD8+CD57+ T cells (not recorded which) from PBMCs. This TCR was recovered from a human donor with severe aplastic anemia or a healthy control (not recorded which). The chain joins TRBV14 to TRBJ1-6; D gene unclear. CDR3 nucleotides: TGTGCCAGCAGCTCCTCCCACTTT. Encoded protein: CASSSSHF. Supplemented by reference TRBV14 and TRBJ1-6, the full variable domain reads EAGVTQFPSHSVIEKGQTVTLRCDPISGHDNLYWYRRVMGKEIKFLLHFVKESKQDESGMPNNRFLAERTGGTYSTLKVQPAELEDSGVYFCASSSSHFGNGTRLTVT.